One and the same sample provided the 26 T cell receptor beta chains below, sequenced in a study of T cells in tuberculosis. Sequenced by immunoSEQ multiplex PCR; TCRdb stores in-frame clones only, minus some. The sample holds about 34,000 clones, approximately 90% seen once. Sequenced input: PBMCs. The receptors stem from a donor between 10 and 29 years old with latent tuberculosis or without tuberculosis infection.

The chain uses TRBV30 and TRBJ1-2; unclear D gene. Germline-derived CDR1 and CDR2 are GTSNPN and SVGIG (reference sequence). The CDR3 is 12 residues long. V lost 3 bases, J lost 5 bases, and 10 bases lay in between. CDR3 residues: CAWSGEGYGYTF. CDR3 nucleotide sequence: TGTGCCTGGAGCGGGGAGGGATATGGCTACACCTTC.

V is TRBV28 and J is TRBJ2-7, with a tentative D call TRBD2 (6 bases). The V gene lost 6 bases and the J gene lost 3 bases, with 21 bases spanning the gap. Per germline, CDR1 MDHEN and CDR2 SYDVKM. CDR3 length equals 16 residues. As DNA, the CDR3 is TGTGCCAGCAGCCCAGTTGTCCGGAGGGGACTCTACGAGCAGTACTTC. This encodes CASSPVVRRGLYEQYF.

The CDR3 sequence: CASTPGQGDQPQHF. CDR3 DNA sequence: TGTGCCAGTACCCCGGGACAGGGGGATCAGCCCCAGCATTTT. The J gene is TRBJ1-5, the V gene TRBV19; the match to TRBD1 covers 11 bases. Looked up from germline, CDR1 is LNHDA and CDR2 is SQIVND (reference sequence). J lost 5 bases, V lost 7 bases, and 4 bases had no gene match. The CDR3 covers 14 residues.

The rearrangement links TRBV9 to TRBJ1-1; the D is unclear. The V end lost 2 bases, the J end lost 1 base, and 12 bases lay between the germline ends. Germline values: CDR1 SGDLS, CDR2 YYNGEE. The CDR3 has 15 amino acids. CDR3 region: CASSVFPDSNTEAFF. In DNA, the CDR3 is TGTGCCAGCAGCGTTTTCCCCGACTCGAACACTGAAGCTTTCTTT.

This clone came up a few times. The chain employs TRBV4-3 and TRBJ1-2, with no clear D. This CDR3 contains 14 residues. Germline-derived CDR1 and CDR2 are LGHNA and YSLEER. Deletions cut 1 base from V and 7 bases from J, with 13 bases between. CDR3 amino acids: CASSQVEGASGYTF. The CDR3 coding sequence is TGCGCCAGCAGCCAAGTCGAGGGAGCAAGTGGCTACACCTTC.

V is TRBV10-3 and J is TRBJ2-3; 8 bases match TRBD1. Germline trimming cut 9 bases from V and 2 bases from J; bases unmatched to any gene: 7. Germline CDR1 ENHRY, CDR2 SYGVKD. This CDR3 is 14 amino acids long. In DNA form, the CDR3 reads TGTGCCATTTCCCAGGGGGCTGACACAGATACGCAGTATTTT. It translates to CAISQGADTDTQYF.

This chain connects TRBV19 to TRBJ1-2, with D tentatively TRBD1 (6 bases). Germline CDR1 reads LNHDA; CDR2 reads SQIVND (reference sequence). CDR3 size: 12 residues. With 7 bases removed from V and 5 bases from J, the gap between germline ends came to 11 bases. CDR3 loop: CASKKGGYGYTF. The CDR3 bases are TGTGCCAGTAAGAAGGGGGGGTATGGCTACACCTTC.

This sequence joins TRBV9 and TRBJ2-3; no firm D call. The germline gives CDR1 SGDLS, CDR2 YYNGEE. The CDR3 runs 12 residues. Deletions cut 4 bases from V and 3 bases from J, with 6 bases between. CDR3 DNA: TGTGCCAGCAGCTCTTTAACAGATACGCAGTATTTT. Encoded protein: CASSSLTDTQYF.

This sequence joins TRBV4-3 and TRBJ2-5, with unresolved D. The germline CDR1 and CDR2 sequences are LGHNA and YSLEER. The CDR3 is made up of 15 amino acids. The V and J ends lost 1 base and 1 base respectively, with 10 bases between them. The CDR3 here is CASSQVYRFQETQYF. The CDR3 region has the DNA TGCGCCAGCAGCCAAGTTTACAGATTCCAAGAGACCCAGTACTTC.

The V and J genes are TRBV19 and TRBJ2-2, with TRBD2 identical over 7 bases. The CDR3 totals 15 residues. The V gene end was trimmed by 7 bases and the J gene end by 0 bases; junction bases not matched to a gene: 5. The germline CDR1 and CDR2 sequences are LNHDA and SQIVND (reference sequence). CDR3 in amino acids: CASTPLATNTGELFF. CDR3 sequence (DNA): TGTGCCAGTACCCCACTAGCGACGAACACCGGGGAGCTGTTTTTT.

V gene TRBV15 combines with J gene TRBJ2-3, with 8 nucleotides matching TRBD2. The CDR3 is 17 residues long. Trimming removed 5 bases from V and 3 bases from J; junction bases left unmatched: 13. The V gene's germline CDR1 is LNHNV and CDR2 YYDKDF (reference sequence). CDR3 sequence: CATSLARGDPVTDTQYF. The CDR3 nucleotides are TGTGCCACCAGCCTCGCGCGGGGGGATCCGGTAACAGATACGCAGTATTTT.

The V gene is TRBV7-9, the J gene TRBJ2-5; D remains ambiguous. V lost 5 bases and J lost 1, with 8 bases in between. The CDR3 runs to 13 residues. Per the germline V gene, CDR1 is SEHNR and CDR2 is FQNEAQ (reference sequence). The CDR3 is CASSPLAQETQYF. The CDR3 nucleotides read TGTGCCAGCAGCCCATTGGCCCAAGAGACCCAGTACTTC.

This clone was counted a single time. CDR3 bases: TGTGCCAGCAGTTCCAATGCGGGGGGCTATGGCTACACCTTC. Protein: CASSSNAGGYGYTF. This sequence joins TRBV7-2 and TRBJ1-2; D perhaps matches TRBD1 (5 bases). Deletions cut 6 bases from V and 4 bases from J, with 15 bases between. The germline gives CDR1 SGHTA, CDR2 FQGNSA. CDR3 length: 14 amino acids.

The chain is built from TRBV11-2 and TRBJ2-7; 8 bases align to TRBD1. V gave up 6 bases and J gave up 1 base; unmatched junction bases: 5. Looked up from germline, CDR1 is SGHAT and CDR2 is FQNNGV. The CDR3 is 14 amino acids. For the CDR3, the DNA is TGTGCCAGCAGACAAGACAGGGGTTCCTACGAGCAGTACTTC. Encoded protein: CASRQDRGSYEQYF.

V and J are TRBV28 and TRBJ1-5; D is ambiguous. The CDR3 has 15 residues. Trimming shortened V by 4 bases and J by 2 bases, and 12 bases separated the two germline ends. Germline CDR1 reads MDHEN; CDR2 reads SYDVKM. CDR3 sequence reads: CASSSRGSGNQPQHF. The CDR3 nucleotides read TGTGCCAGCAGTTCCCGGGGTAGTGGCAATCAGCCCCAGCATTTT.

A remark on this clone: One junction end disagrees with the germline gene, perhaps due to a read error. The rearrangement uses TRBV7-2 and TRBJ1-2; D uncertain. This CDR3 spans 16 amino acids. Germline CDR1 SGHTA, CDR2 FQGNSA. Written as DNA, the CDR3 is TGTGCCAACAGCCATTACGTGGAGGCGTCTAACTATGGCTACACCTTC. Amino acid sequence: CANSHYVEASNYGYTF.

This chain connects TRBV6-1 to TRBJ2-7; D is undetermined. Germline loops: CDR1 MNHNS, CDR2 SASEGT. V was pared by 0 bases and J by 2 bases, with 11 bases between. The CDR3 runs to 15 residues. The CDR3, as DNA: TGTGCCAGCAGTGAAGCGGAGAAAAGCCCCTACGAGCAGTACTTC. Its translation: CASSEAEKSPYEQYF.

The chain uses TRBV9 and TRBJ2-2; 7 nucleotides align to TRBD2. V lost 0 bases to trimming and J lost 8 bases; unmatched junction nucleotides: 4. Germline V gene sequence: CDR1 SGDLS, CDR2 YYNGEE. The CDR3 has 14 amino acids. The CDR3 DNA reads TGTGCCAGCAGCGTAGAGGGAGGGAGTGGGGAGCTGTTTTTT. Protein sequence: CASSVEGGSGELFF.

The CDR3 reads CASSPRTGFEAFF. As DNA, the CDR3 is TGCGCCAGCAGTCCTAGGACAGGGTTCGAAGCTTTCTTT. The rearrangement links TRBV10-1 to TRBJ1-1; 8 bases align to TRBD1. Looked up from germline, CDR1 is WNHNN and CDR2 is SYGVQD (reference sequence). V shed 5 bases, J shed 8 bases, and the junction held 7 bases outside the gene matches. The CDR3 length is 13 residues.

The rearrangement uses TRBV28 and TRBJ1-6; tentative D call: TRBD1 (6 bases). Germline V gene sequence: CDR1 MDHEN, CDR2 SYDVKM. The CDR3 length is 16 residues. Trimming removed 6 bases at V and 9 bases at J, with 21 bases between. CDR3 sequence reads: CASSGILKTGASPLHF. Written as DNA, the CDR3 is TGTGCCAGCAGCGGCATCCTAAAGACAGGTGCTTCACCCCTCCACTTT.

The rearrangement joins TRBV29-1 to TRBJ2-7; the match to TRBD1 covers 10 bases. Germline assignment: CDR1 SQVTM and CDR2 ANQGSEA. V shed 7 bases and J 3 bases; nucleotides not matched to a gene: 15. The CDR3 has 16 residues. CDR3 protein: CSALGTGALAYYEQYF. The CDR3 nucleotides read TGCAGCGCCCTGGGGACAGGGGCCCTCGCGTACTACGAGCAGTACTTC.

This clone was observed a handful of times. This chain uses TRBV18 with TRBJ2-2; the D gene is possibly TRBD2 (6 bases). The CDR3 spans 16 residues. Per the germline V gene, CDR1 is KGHSH and CDR2 is LQKENI. The V gene lost 6 bases and the J gene lost 0 bases, with 14 bases spanning the gap. CDR3 DNA sequence: TGTGCCAGCTCCGGGGGACTCATCGCGAACACCGGGGAGCTGTTTTTT. The encoded protein is CASSGGLIANTGELFF.

This chain uses TRBV7-9 with TRBJ2-1; D remains ambiguous. The CDR3 has 11 amino acids. Trimming removed 9 bases at V and 7 bases at J, with 10 bases between. Germline values: CDR1 SEHNR, CDR2 FQNEAQ (reference sequence). CDR3 sequence reads: CASEAGNEQFF. In nucleotides, the CDR3 is TGTGCCAGTGAAGCCGGGAATGAGCAGTTCTTC.

CDR3 sequence: CASSLGNYLGGEQFF. CDR3 DNA sequence: TGTGCCAGCAGCTTAGGGAACTACCTCGGGGGGGAGCAGTTCTTC. The chain uses TRBV13 and TRBJ2-1; 7 bases map to TRBD2. V dropped 0 bases and J dropped 10; count of bases not matched to a gene: 9. Germline V CDR1 and CDR2: PRHDT, FYEKMQ (reference sequence). The CDR3 consists of 15 residues.

This chain joins TRBV15 and TRBJ2-2, with D uncertain. Trimming stripped 0 bases from V and 3 bases from J, with 8 bases between. In germline, CDR1 is LNHNV, CDR2 YYDKDF (reference sequence). The CDR3 is 15 residues long. The CDR3 nucleotides are TGTGCCACCAGCAGAGACGACACACACACCGGGGAGCTGTTTTTT. The encoded protein is CATSRDDTHTGELFF. The full variable domain, with the rest looked up from reference TRBV15 and TRBJ2-2, is DAMVIQNPRYQVTQFGKPVTLSCSQTLNHNVMYWYQQKSSQAPKLLFHYYDKDFNNEADTPDNFQSRRPNTSFCFLDIRSPGLGDTAMYLCATSRDDTHTGELFFGEGSRLTVL.

This rearrangement joins TRBV28 to TRBJ2-5, with TRBD2 matching over 7 bases. The CDR3 covers 16 residues. J was trimmed by 2 bases and V by 3 bases; bases with no gene match: 9. The germline CDR1 and CDR2 sequences are MDHEN and SYDVKM. The CDR3 region has the DNA TGTGCCAGCAGTTTGGGGCGAGGCGGGAGTCAAGAGACCCAGTACTTC. Encoded protein: CASSLGRGGSQETQYF.